The next 8 T cell receptor beta chains were all read from a single sample in a study of radiotherapy plus CTLA-4 blockade in lung cancer. Measured with immunoSEQ multiplex PCR; TCRdb has only the in-frame clones, and not every one. The table shows tens of thousands of clones, with approximately 83% occurring only once. This specimen was peripheral blood, taken from a patient treated with radiotherapy plus ipilimumab. The origin of the receptors is a human donor with non-small cell lung cancer who had a partial response to radiotherapy plus ipilimumab.

As DNA, the CDR3 is TGTGCCAGTAGTATAGGCAGAATGAACACCGGGGAGCTGTTTTTT. Translation gives CASSIGRMNTGELFF. J is TRBJ2-2 and V is TRBV19; D call uncertain. The CDR3 loop spans 15 amino acids. The germline CDR1 and CDR2 sequences are LNHDA and SQIVND (reference sequence). V lost 1 base and J lost 1, with 7 bases in between.

The chain is built from TRBV9 and TRBJ2-1; 7 nucleotides agree with TRBD1. Looked up from germline, CDR1 is SGDLS and CDR2 is YYNGEE. V was clipped by 3 bases and J by 1 base; unmatched bases: 4. CDR3 size: 15 residues. This CDR3 reads CASSASGGSYNEQFF. DNA for the CDR3: TGTGCCAGCAGCGCGTCAGGGGGTTCCTACAATGAGCAGTTCTTC.

V usage is TRBV11-2 and J usage is TRBJ2-2, with 7 bases matching TRBD2. J lost 5 bases, V lost 1 base, and 7 bases had no gene match. The CDR3 has 16 amino acids. CDR1 and CDR2 (germline): SGHAT, FQNNGV. The CDR3 is CASSLVAGDSTGELFF. The CDR3 nucleotides are TGTGCCAGCAGCTTAGTGGCGGGAGATAGTACCGGGGAGCTGTTTTTT.

This rearrangement joins TRBV18 to TRBJ2-2; D not certain. CDR3 size: 15 residues. The V gene's germline CDR1 is KGHSH and CDR2 LQKENI. The V end was cut by 0 bases, the J end by 6 bases, with 11 bases between. CDR3 sequence: CASSPPVELAGELFF. CDR3 sequence (DNA): TGTGCCAGCTCACCACCAGTAGAGCTCGCCGGGGAGCTGTTTTTT.

The J gene is TRBJ1-5, the V gene TRBV2; perhaps TRBD1 as D (5 bases). The ends were cut back, 8 bases at V and 2 bases at J, with 13 bases in the middle. CDR1 SNHLY and CDR2 FYNNEI come from the germline V gene. The CDR3 length is 14 residues. The CDR3 coding sequence is TGTGCCAGCTCTGGAGGGGTCCGCAATCAGCCCCAGCATTTT. Its protein is CASSGGVRNQPQHF. The entire variable domain, with the rest obtained from reference TRBV2 and TRBJ1-5, is as follows: EPEVTQTPSHQVTQMGQEVILRCVPISNHLYFYWYRQILGQKVEFLVSFYNNEISEKSEIFDDQFSVERPDGSNFTLKIRSTKLEDSAMYFCASSGGVRNQPQHFGDGTRLSIL.

This chain joins TRBV2 and TRBJ1-5; TRBD1 matches 7 bases. Germline CDR1 SNHLY, CDR2 FYNNEI. This CDR3 region has 17 residues. Trimming cost V 2 bases and J 2 bases; bases outside gene matches: 9. The chain's CDR3 is CASSERAGDSGNQPQHF. CDR3 DNA sequence: TGTGCCAGCAGTGAAAGGGCAGGGGACAGTGGCAATCAGCCCCAGCATTTT.

This sequence joins TRBV9 and TRBJ1-2; D gene unclear. CDR3 length: 13 amino acids. The germline gives CDR1 SGDLS, CDR2 YYNGEE. With 0 bases removed from V and 6 bases from J, the gap between germline ends came to 9 bases. The CDR3 DNA reads TGTGCCAGCAGCGTAGCTTACGCGGATGGCTACACCTTC. It translates to CASSVAYADGYTF.

This clone was observed once. The rearrangement uses TRBV5-1 and TRBJ2-1; D possibly corresponds to TRBD1 (6 bases). This CDR3 is built from 15 residues. Trimming left V 4 bases short and J 0 bases short, with 11 bases between. CDR1 is SGHRS, CDR2 YFSETQ, per germline. The CDR3 loop is CASSQDSVSYNEQFF. The DNA for the CDR3 is TGCGCCAGCAGCCAGGACAGTGTCTCCTACAATGAGCAGTTCTTC.